This T cell receptor (beta chain) emerged from a study of PD-L1 blockade in urothelial cancer. Study information: At 3 weeks (second dose) and 6 weeks after starting treatment, blood was analyzed. Study observations and caveats: Blood TCR clonality below the median before treatment was a predictor of better survival.

Time point indicated: peripheral blood 6 weeks after treatment start. In regard to this clone: Its target is unknown.

The assay was immunoSEQ multiplex PCR, and TCRdb's table has in-frame clones only and misses some. The profile shows some 120,000 clones, approximately 89% of them singletons. The CDR3 has 12 amino acids. Germline CDR1 reads SNHLY; CDR2 reads FYNNEI. Trimming removed 8 bases from V and 3 bases from J; junction bases left unmatched: 2. Sample: PBMCs, taken around atezolizumab (anti-PD-L1) treatment. The TCR sequence derives from a man between 60 and 75 years old with urothelial cancer. The V call is TRBV2, the J call TRBJ2-7; 9 nucleotides line up with TRBD1. This CDR3 reads CASRDRVYEQYF. In DNA, the CDR3 is TGTGCCAGCCGGGACAGGGTCTACGAGCAGTACTTC.